These T cell receptor beta chains were read from a single sample in a study of neoadjuvant anti-PD-1 for oral cavity cancer. This table comes from immunoSEQ multiplex PCR, and its TCRdb copy is limited to in-frame clones, with some not included. Found here are around 13,000 clones, around 70% of them singletons; the top ten hold 2.8%. The sample consisted of PBMCs, taken after nivolumab (anti-PD-1) treatment. Receptors were obtained from a person aged 40-85 years with oral cavity squamous cell carcinoma. CDR3s include the opening cysteine and the closing phenylalanine or tryptophan. A D gene is named only where the DNA matches it firmly. Clone size is shown for a subset of rows, as once, few, many or a class of expanded clone.

size,D,V,J,CDR3,DNA
-,-,TRBV6-5,TRBJ1-1,CASSGALMNTEAFF,TGTGCCTCATCAGGGGCCCTAATGAACACTGAAGCTTTCTTT
-,TRBD2,TRBV5-1,TRBJ2-3,CASKTSGTTDTQYF,TGCGCCAGCAAGACTAGCGGGACCACAGATACGCAGTATTTT
few,-,TRBV11-2,TRBJ2-2,CASSLEGISGELFF,TGTGCCAGCAGCTTAGAGGGGATCTCCGGGGAGCTGTTTTTT
-,TRBD2,TRBV11-2,TRBJ2-3,CASSLDSGSTDTQYF,TGTGCCAGCAGCTTAGATAGCGGGTCCACAGATACGCAGTATTTT
-,-,TRBV19,TRBJ2-3,CASRGGGGNTDTQYF,TGTGCCAGTAGGGGGGGAGGTGGCAACACAGATACGCAGTATTTT
-,-,TRBV20-1,TRBJ2-1,CSAEGPTVFF,TGCAGTGCTGAGGGACCTACAGTGTTCTTC
-,TRBD1,TRBV30,TRBJ2-5,CAWSAGGETQYF,TGTGCCTGGAGTGCAGGGGGCGAGACCCAGTACTTC
once,-,TRBV10-1,TRBJ2-1,CASSPWASAASEQFF,TGCGCCAGCAGTCCCTGGGCTAGCGCCGCGAGCGAGCAGTTCTTC
few,-,TRBV27,TRBJ2-4,CASSQQASGIQYF,TGTGCCAGCAGCCAGCAGGCGTCGGGCATTCAGTACTTC
few,TRBD1,TRBV2,TRBJ2-7,CASSETGAGYEQYF,TGTGCCAGCAGTGAAACAGGGGCGGGCTACGAGCAGTACTTC
-,TRBD2,TRBV27,TRBJ2-2,CASSLGGIGELFF,TGTGCCAGCAGTCTCGGGGGGATCGGGGAGCTGTTTTTT
-,TRBD2,TRBV29-1,TRBJ2-7,CSVGLAGGPTEQYF,TGCAGCGTCGGACTAGCGGGAGGGCCGACCGAGCAGTACTTC
-,-,TRBV10-1,TRBJ2-3,CASSEYSSTPSDTQYF,TGCGCCAGCAGTGAGTACTCCTCAACTCCCTCAGATACGCAGTATTTT
-,-,TRBV6-5,TRBJ2-7,CASSYTGPYEQYF,TGTGCCAGCAGTTACACAGGCCCCTACGAGCAGTACTTC
-,-,TRBV11-2,TRBJ1-1,CASSIDGGVMNTEAFF,TGTGCCAGCAGCATAGACGGGGGGGTAATGAACACTGAAGCTTTCTTT
-,-,TRBV9,TRBJ2-1,CASSVTSNEQFF,TGTGCCAGCAGCGTCACTAGCAATGAGCAGTTCTTC
-,TRBD1,TRBV29-1,TRBJ1-5,CSAQEGAGNQPQHF,TGCAGCGCCCAGGAGGGGGCCGGCAATCAGCCCCAGCATTTT
-,-,TRBV7-2,TRBJ2-5,CASSPGPTGTQYF,TGTGCCAGCAGCCCCGGACCAACGGGGACCCAGTACTTC
-,-,TRBV6-7,TRBJ1-1,CASGRNTEAFF,TGTGCCAGCGGCAGGAACACTGAAGCTTTCTTT
few,-,TRBV6-5,TRBJ1-2,CASSYTQANYGYTF,TGTGCCAGCAGTTACACTCAGGCTAACTATGGCTACACCTTC
-,TRBD1,TRBV19,TRBJ2-3,CASSIELDRASTDTQYF,TGTGCCAGTAGTATAGAGCTTGACAGGGCCTCCACAGATACGCAGTATTTT
few,TRBD2,TRBV2,TRBJ2-6,CALGAGVASGANVLTF,TGTGCCCTCGGGGCGGGGGTGGCGTCTGGGGCCAACGTCCTGACTTTC
-,-,TRBV29-1,TRBJ2-3,CSVQKGDSLADTQYF,TGCAGCGTTCAAAAGGGGGACTCTTTGGCAGATACGCAGTATTTT
-,-,TRBV29-1,TRBJ1-1,CSVGENIVGGAFF,TGCAGCGTTGGGGAAAACATTGTAGGGGGGGCTTTCTTT
few,-,TRBV11-3,TRBJ1-1,CASSPSPNTEAFF,TGTGCCAGCAGCCCATCGCCGAACACTGAAGCTTTCTTT
-,TRBD2,TRBV10-3,TRBJ2-7,CAISSGGGTSYEQYF,TGTGCCATCAGCTCCGGCGGGGGGACCTCCTACGAGCAGTACTTC
few,TRBD2,TRBV7-8,TRBJ2-7,CASSLESGLAGGASYEQYF,TGTGCCAGCAGCTTAGAATCGGGACTAGCGGGAGGTGCTTCCTACGAGCAGTACTTC
-,-,TRBV7-2,TRBJ1-1,CASSLNFRSEAFF,TGTGCCAGCAGCTTAAATTTCCGGTCTGAAGCTTTCTTT
-,-,TRBV28,TRBJ1-5,CASSLGISNQPQHF,TGTGCCAGCAGTTTAGGGATCAGCAATCAGCCCCAGCATTTT
-,-,TRBV10-3,TRBJ2-7,CAISLATGSYEQYF,TGTGCCATCAGCCTCGCTACAGGGTCCTACGAGCAGTACTTC
few,-,TRBV7-3,TRBJ2-3,CASSEQGSGDTQYF,TGTGCCAGCAGCGAACAGGGCTCGGGAGATACGCAGTATTTT
-,-,TRBV27,TRBJ2-1,CASRGHQGQFF,TGTGCCAGCCGAGGGCATCAGGGGCAGTTCTTC
-,-,TRBV30,TRBJ2-3,CAWKEGGGTDTQYF,TGTGCCTGGAAAGAGGGGGGAGGGACAGATACGCAGTATTTT
-,TRBD2,TRBV14,TRBJ2-1,CASSQAGGVINEQFF,TGTGCCAGCAGTCAAGCGGGAGGGGTAATTAATGAGCAGTTCTTC
-,-,TRBV7-8,TRBJ2-5,CASSPGLGTQYF,TGTGCCAGCAGCCCCGGGCTGGGGACCCAGTACTTC
few,TRBD2,TRBV5-4,TRBJ2-5,CASSLGTSLGETQYF,TGTGCCAGCAGCTTGGGGACTAGCCTCGGGGAGACCCAGTACTTC
-,TRBD2,TRBV14,TRBJ2-1,CASSQSLAGAYEQFF,TGTGCCAGCAGCCAAAGCCTAGCGGGAGCCTATGAGCAGTTCTTC
-,-,TRBV28,TRBJ1-4,CASRGHGEKLFF,TGTGCCAGCAGGGGACATGGCGAAAAACTGTTTTTT
few,-,TRBV11-2,TRBJ2-3,CASSSQGDTQYF,TGTGCCAGCAGCTCCCAGGGGGATACGCAGTATTTT
-,TRBD1,TRBV7-9,TRBJ1-1,CASSSGQLTTEAFF,TGTGCCAGCAGCTCGGGACAGCTAACGACTGAAGCTTTCTTT
-,-,TRBV19,TRBJ2-3,CASRPRGTLTDTQYF,TGTGCCAGTAGGCCGCGAGGGACCCTCACAGATACGCAGTATTTT
-,-,TRBV6-5,TRBJ2-7,CASTDRSLSEQYF,TGTGCCAGCACCGACAGGTCCCTTAGCGAGCAGTACTTC
-,-,TRBV15,TRBJ2-3,CATSREGRQDTQYF,TGTGCCACCAGCAGAGAAGGGAGGCAAGATACGCAGTATTTT
-,-,TRBV19,TRBJ2-6,CATRSSGANVLTF,TGTGCCACCAGGAGTTCTGGGGCCAACGTCCTGACTTTC
-,-,TRBV6-5,TRBJ2-3,CASSYLTADTQYF,TGTGCCAGCAGTTACTTGACGGCGGATACGCAGTATTTT
-,TRBD1,TRBV13,TRBJ2-6,CASSLGLDRGKTGANVLTF,TGTGCCAGCAGCTTAGGCCTTGACAGGGGAAAGACTGGGGCCAACGTCCTGACTTTC
once,TRBD2,TRBV7-3,TRBJ2-3,CASSFAGLAEDTQYF,TGTGCCAGCAGCTTCGCGGGACTAGCGGAGGATACGCAGTATTTT
-,TRBD1,TRBV6-1,TRBJ2-7,CASSQYGQGAYEQYF,TGTGCCAGCAGCCAGTACGGACAGGGGGCGTACGAGCAGTACTTC
-,TRBD2,TRBV11-2,TRBJ2-3,CASSLGPGLAGGVGQYF,TGTGCCAGCAGCTTGGGGCCCGGACTAGCGGGAGGAGTTGGCCAGTATTTT
-,TRBD2,TRBV19,TRBJ2-1,CASSYSSGRIYNEQFF,TGTGCCAGTAGTTACTCTAGCGGGAGGATCTACAATGAGCAGTTCTTC
-,TRBD1,TRBV5-1,TRBJ2-7,CASSALTGSSYEQYF,TGCGCCAGCAGCGCCTTGACAGGGAGCTCCTACGAGCAGTACTTC
-,-,TRBV9,TRBJ1-1,CASSVGGTEAFF,TGTGCCAGCAGCGTAGGGGGCACTGAAGCTTTCTTT
-,TRBD2,TRBV4-2,TRBJ2-1,CASSRTSGNNEQFF,TGTGCCAGCAGCCGGACTAGCGGGAACAATGAGCAGTTCTTC
-,-,TRBV15,TRBJ2-1,CATSRGGWEQFF,TGTGCCACCAGCAGAGGGGGGTGGGAGCAGTTCTTC
-,-,TRBV7-9,TRBJ1-2,CASSQSYGDSSYGYTF,TGTGCCAGCAGCCAGTCCTATGGGGACTCTTCGTATGGCTACACCTTC